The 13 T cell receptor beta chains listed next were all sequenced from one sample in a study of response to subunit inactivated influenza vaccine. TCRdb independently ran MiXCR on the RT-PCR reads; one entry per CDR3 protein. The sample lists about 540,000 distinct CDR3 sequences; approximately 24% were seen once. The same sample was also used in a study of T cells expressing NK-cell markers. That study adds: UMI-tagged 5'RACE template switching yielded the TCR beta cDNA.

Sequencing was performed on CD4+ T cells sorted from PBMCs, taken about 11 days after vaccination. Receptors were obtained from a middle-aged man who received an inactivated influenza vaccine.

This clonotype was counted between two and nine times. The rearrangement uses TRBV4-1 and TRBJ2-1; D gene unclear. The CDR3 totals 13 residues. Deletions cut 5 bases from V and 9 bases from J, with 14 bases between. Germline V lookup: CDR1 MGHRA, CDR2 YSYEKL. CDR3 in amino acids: CASSAPYPTEQFF. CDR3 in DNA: TGCGCCAGCAGCGCTCCCTACCCGACTGAGCAGTTCTTC.

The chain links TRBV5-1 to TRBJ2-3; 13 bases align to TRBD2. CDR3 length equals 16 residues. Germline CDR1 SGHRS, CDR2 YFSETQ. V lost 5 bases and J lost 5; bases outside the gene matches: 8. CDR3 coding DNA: TGCGCCAGCAGTAACGGACTAGCGGGAGTGAGAGATACGCAGTATTTT. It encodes CASSNGLAGVRDTQYF.

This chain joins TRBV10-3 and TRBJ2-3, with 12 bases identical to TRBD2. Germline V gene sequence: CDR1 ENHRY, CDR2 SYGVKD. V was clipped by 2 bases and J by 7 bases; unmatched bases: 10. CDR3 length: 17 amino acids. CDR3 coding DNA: TGTGCCATCAGTGAGGGACTAGCGGGGACACCCGGGTATACGCAGTATTTT. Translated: CAISEGLAGTPGYTQYF.

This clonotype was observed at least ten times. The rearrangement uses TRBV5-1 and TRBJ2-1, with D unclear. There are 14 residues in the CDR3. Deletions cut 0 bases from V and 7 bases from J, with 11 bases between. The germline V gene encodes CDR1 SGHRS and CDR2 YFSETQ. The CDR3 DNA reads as TGCGCCAGCAGCTTGGAGCAGCGTCGGAATGAGCAGTTCTTC. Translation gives CASSLEQRRNEQFF.

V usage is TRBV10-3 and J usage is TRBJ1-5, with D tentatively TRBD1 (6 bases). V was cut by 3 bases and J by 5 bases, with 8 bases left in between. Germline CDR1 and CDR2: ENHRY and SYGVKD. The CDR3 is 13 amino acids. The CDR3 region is CAISDGGHQPQHF. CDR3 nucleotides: TGTGCCATCAGTGACGGGGGGCATCAGCCCCAGCATTTT.

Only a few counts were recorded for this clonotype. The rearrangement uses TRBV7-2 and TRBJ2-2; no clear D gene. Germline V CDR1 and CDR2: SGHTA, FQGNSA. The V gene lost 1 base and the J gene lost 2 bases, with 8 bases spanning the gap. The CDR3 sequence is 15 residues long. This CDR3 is CASSLDQANTGELFF. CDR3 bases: TGTGCCAGCAGCTTAGACCAGGCTAACACCGGGGAGCTGTTTTTT.

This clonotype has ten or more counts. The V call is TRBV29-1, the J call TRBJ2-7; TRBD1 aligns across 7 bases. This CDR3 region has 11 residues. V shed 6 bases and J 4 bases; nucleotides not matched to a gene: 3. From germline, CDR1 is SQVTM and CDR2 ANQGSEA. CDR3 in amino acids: CSVGDSYEQYF. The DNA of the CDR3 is TGCAGCGTGGGGGACAGTTACGAGCAGTACTTC.

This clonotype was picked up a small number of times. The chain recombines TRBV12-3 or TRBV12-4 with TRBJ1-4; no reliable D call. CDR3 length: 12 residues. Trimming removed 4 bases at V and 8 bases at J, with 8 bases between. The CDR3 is CASSSPREKLFF. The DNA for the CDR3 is TGTGCCAGCAGTTCCCCCCGGGAAAAACTGTTTTTT.

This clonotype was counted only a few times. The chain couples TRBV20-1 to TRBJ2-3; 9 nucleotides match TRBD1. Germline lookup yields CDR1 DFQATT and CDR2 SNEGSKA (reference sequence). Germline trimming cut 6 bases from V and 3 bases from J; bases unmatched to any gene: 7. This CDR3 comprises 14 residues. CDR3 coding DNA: TGCAGTGCCCCCACCGGGACAGGGACAGATACGCAGTATTTT. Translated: CSAPTGTGTDTQYF.

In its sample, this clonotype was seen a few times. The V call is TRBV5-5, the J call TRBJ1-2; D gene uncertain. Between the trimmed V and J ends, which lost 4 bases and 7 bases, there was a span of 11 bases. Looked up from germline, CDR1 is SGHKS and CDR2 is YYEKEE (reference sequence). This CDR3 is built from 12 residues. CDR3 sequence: CASSRHGSGYTF. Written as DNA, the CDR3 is TGTGCCAGCAGCAGGCACGGGTCTGGCTACACCTTC.

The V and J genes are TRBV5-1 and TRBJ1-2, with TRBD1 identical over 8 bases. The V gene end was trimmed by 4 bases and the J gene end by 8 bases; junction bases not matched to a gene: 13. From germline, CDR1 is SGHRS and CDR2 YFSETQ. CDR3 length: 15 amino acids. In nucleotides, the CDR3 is TGCGCCAGCAGCATCCAAGACAGGGGAAGTTACGGCTACACCTTC. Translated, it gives CASSIQDRGSYGYTF.

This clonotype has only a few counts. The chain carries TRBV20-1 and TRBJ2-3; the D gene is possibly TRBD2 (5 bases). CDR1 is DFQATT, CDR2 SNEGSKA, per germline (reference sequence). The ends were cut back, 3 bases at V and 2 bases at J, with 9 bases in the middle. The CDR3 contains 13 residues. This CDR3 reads CSASLGVTDTQYF. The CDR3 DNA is TGCAGTGCTAGTTTGGGAGTCACAGATACGCAGTATTTT.

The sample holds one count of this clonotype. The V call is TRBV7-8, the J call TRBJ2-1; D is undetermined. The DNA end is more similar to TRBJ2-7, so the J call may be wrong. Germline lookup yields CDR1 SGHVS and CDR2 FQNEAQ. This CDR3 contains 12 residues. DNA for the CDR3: TGTGCCAGCAGCTTAGATAGTCATGAGCAGTACTTC. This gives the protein CASSLDSHEQYF.